Listed below are T cell receptor beta chains from one sample, sequenced in a study of OX40 agonist ivuxolimab in advanced cancers. Generated by immunoSEQ multiplex PCR, the TCRdb table keeps only in-frame clones and is missing some. This table holds around 46,000 clones, roughly four fifths found once. This specimen was CD4+ or CD8+ T cells sorted from blood, taken in a trial of the OX40 agonist ivuxolimab. These receptor sequences come from an adult with an advanced solid tumor such as melanoma, head and neck, liver or kidney cancer. CDR3s include the opening cysteine and the closing phenylalanine or tryptophan. The order of the fields is clone size, J gene, D gene, V gene, CDR3 protein, CDR3 DNA. D genes are given only for firm matches. Rows give clone size only sometimes, using once, few, many, or a class for an expanded clone.

>.|TRBJ1-2|TRBD1|TRBV5-1
CASSLGIPGQAYGYTF
TGCGCCAGCAGCTTGGGTATACCGGGACAGGCCTATGGCTACACCTTC
>.|TRBJ2-3|TRBD2|TRBV19
CASAGGHTTQYF
TGTGCCAGCGCGGGGGGACATACGACGCAGTATTTT
>.|TRBJ2-3|TRBD2|TRBV7-8
CASRGSGGAVQYF
TGTGCCAGCAGAGGTAGCGGGGGGGCCGTGCAGTATTTT
>.|TRBJ2-1|.|TRBV4-2
CASSQGGVLDEQFF
TGTGCCAGCAGCCAAGGGGGCGTGTTGGATGAGCAGTTCTTC
>.|TRBJ1-1|.|TRBV14
CASSQANWNVHTEAFF
TGTGCCAGCAGCCAAGCGAACTGGAATGTACACACTGAAGCTTTCTTT
>.|TRBJ2-7|TRBD1|TRBV18
CASSSQSGTGDYEQYF
TGTGCCAGCTCATCTCAATCCGGGACAGGGGACTACGAGCAGTACTTC
>.|TRBJ1-2|TRBD1|TRBV4-2
CASSPPPGQGINGYTF
TGTGCCAGCAGCCCGCCCCCGGGACAGGGAATCAATGGCTACACCTTC
>.|TRBJ1-1|TRBD1|TRBV27
CASSPRDRVGTEAFF
TGTGCCAGCAGTCCCCGGGACAGGGTAGGGACTGAAGCTTTCTTT
>.|TRBJ2-5|TRBD1|TRBV19
CASRDRVGETQYF
TGTGCCAGTAGGGACAGGGTGGGAGAGACCCAGTACTTC
>few|TRBJ2-7|.|TRBV19
CASSIRNGYEQYF
TGTGCCAGTAGTATACGCAATGGATACGAGCAGTACTTC
>.|TRBJ2-4|.|TRBV5-1
CARGVRSKNIQYF
TGCGCCAGGGGTGTTAGGTCCAAAAACATTCAGTACTTC
>.|TRBJ1-1|TRBD1|TRBV29-1
CSVTQTGGWTEAFF
TGCAGCGTGACCCAAACAGGGGGGTGGACTGAAGCTTTCTTT
>.|TRBJ1-2|TRBD1|TRBV6-1
CASSQQGNYGYTF
TGTGCCAGCAGTCAACAGGGGAACTATGGCTACACCTTC
>.|TRBJ1-5|.|TRBV30
CAWGGDLSNQPQHF
TGTGCCTGGGGCGGAGACCTTAGCAATCAGCCCCAGCATTTT
>once|TRBJ2-6|.|TRBV6-1
CASSDLLAGTSGANVLTF
TGTGCCAGCAGTGACCTTCTGGCAGGGACTTCTGGGGCCAACGTCCTGACTTTC
>.|TRBJ1-1|.|TRBV18
CASSPSPGAGGTEAFF
TGTGCCAGCTCACCATCTCCCGGGGCAGGAGGCACTGAAGCTTTCTTT
>.|TRBJ2-2|.|TRBV7-9
CASRPPGTGTGELFF
TGTGCCAGCAGACCCCCCGGGACGGGAACCGGGGAGCTGTTTTTT
>.|TRBJ1-1|.|TRBV5-1
CASSLGSAGAAEAFF
TGCGCCAGCAGCTTGGGCTCGGCAGGGGCGGCTGAAGCTTTCTTT
>.|TRBJ2-5|.|TRBV5-6
CASSLSIETQYF
TGTGCCAGCAGCTTGAGTATAGAGACCCAGTACTTC
>.|TRBJ1-2|.|TRBV6-1
CASSEVNDGYTF
TGTGCCAGCAGTGAAGTAAACGACGGCTACACCTTC
>once|TRBJ1-5|TRBD1|TRBV6-1
CASSGQGAVSNQPQHF
TGTGCCAGCAGTGGACAGGGGGCTGTGAGCAATCAGCCCCAGCATTTT
>.|TRBJ2-6|.|TRBV19
CASSIDLGSGANVLTF
TGTGCCAGTAGTATAGATTTGGGATCCGGGGCCAACGTCCTGACTTTC
>medium-sized|TRBJ2-7|.|TRBV6-1
CASSQSGQIYEQYF
TGTGCCAGCAGTCAATCAGGACAGATCTACGAGCAGTACTTC
>.|TRBJ2-1|.|TRBV30
CAWSPDRYNEQFF
TGTGCCTGGAGTCCCGACAGGTACAATGAGCAGTTCTTC
>.|TRBJ1-6|.|TRBV10-3
CAIRVGGDNSPLHF
TGTGCCATCAGGGTGGGCGGGGATAATTCACCCCTCCACTTT
>.|TRBJ1-2|TRBD1|TRBV27
CASSPQWAGGGGLYGYTF
TGTGCCAGCAGTCCGCAGTGGGCAGGGGGAGGGGGACTCTATGGCTACACCTTC
>.|TRBJ2-5|.|TRBV11-2
CASSLGLVQETQYF
TGTGCCAGCAGCTTAGGACTGGTCCAAGAGACCCAGTACTTC
>.|TRBJ1-2|TRBD1|TRBV6-5
CASSSKTGGRGGYTF
TGTGCCAGCAGTTCGAAGACAGGGGGCAGAGGTGGCTACACCTTC
>.|TRBJ1-5|.|TRBV5-6
CASSLGGFGNQPQHF
TGTGCCAGCAGCTTGGGGGGATTCGGCAATCAGCCCCAGCATTTT
>few|TRBJ2-7|TRBD1|TRBV27
CASSGTVDYEQYF
TGTGCCAGCAGTGGGACAGTGGACTACGAGCAGTACTTC
>once|TRBJ2-3|.|TRBV5-5
CASSLVGRGPTDTQYF
TGTGCCAGCAGCTTGGTTGGGCGGGGGCCCACAGATACGCAGTATTTT
>.|TRBJ1-5|TRBD1|TRBV11-2
CASSRTGGGQPQHF
TGTGCCAGCAGCCGAACAGGGGGCGGTCAGCCCCAGCATTTT
>few|TRBJ2-4|TRBD1|TRBV13
CASSLGRDRWDIAKNIQYF
TGTGCCAGCAGCTTAGGCCGGGACAGGTGGGATATAGCCAAAAACATTCAGTACTTC
>few|TRBJ1-6|.|TRBV6-6
CATRFTVQNSPLHF
TGTGCCACCCGATTCACGGTGCAAAATTCACCCCTCCACTTT
>.|TRBJ1-6|.|TRBV11-2
CASSLESSRGGSPLHF
TGTGCCAGCAGCTTAGAATCCAGCAGGGGAGGTTCACCCCTCCACTTT
>.|TRBJ1-2|.|TRBV7-2
CASSPFPPENYGYTF
TGTGCCAGCAGCCCCTTTCCCCCAGAAAACTATGGCTACACCTTC
>.|TRBJ2-2|.|TRBV4-3
CASSQDAGTNTGELFF
TGCGCCAGCAGCCAAGATGCGGGAACGAACACCGGGGAGCTGTTTTTT
>.|TRBJ1-3|.|TRBV9
CASSVDIRSGNTIYF
TGTGCCAGCAGCGTAGACATTCGCTCTGGAAACACCATATATTTT
>.|TRBJ1-6|.|TRBV6-1
CASSGQPGGSPLHF
TGTGCCAGCAGTGGTCAGCCCGGTGGTTCACCCCTCCACTTT
>.|TRBJ1-4|TRBD1|TRBV4-2
CASSPTGSTEKLFF
TGTGCCAGCAGTCCGACAGGGTCGACCGAAAAACTGTTTTTT
>.|TRBJ1-2|.|TRBV6-1
CASINARGGYGYTF
TGTGCCAGCATTAATGCGCGAGGGGGATACGGCTACACCTTC
>medium-sized|TRBJ1-1|.|TRBV6-5
CASRAAMNTEAFF
TGTGCCAGCCGGGCCGCAATGAACACTGAAGCTTTCTTT
>medium-sized|TRBJ2-2|.|TRBV4-1
CASSQDSRTGELFF
TGCGCCAGCAGCCAAGATAGTCGGACCGGGGAGCTGTTTTTT
>.|TRBJ1-1|.|TRBV5-4
CASSPSNGDTEAFF
TGTGCCAGCAGCCCGAGCAATGGAGACACTGAAGCTTTCTTT
>few|TRBJ1-1|.|TRBV4-1
CASSQDIVGVRNTEAFF
TGCGCCAGCAGCCAAGATATTGTCGGGGTTAGGAACACTGAAGCTTTCTTT